Listed below are T cell receptor beta chains from one sample, sequenced in a study of beta chain features in type 1 diabetes. Data came from immunoSEQ multiplex PCR; TCRdb stores just in-frame clones and leaves some out. The sample carries 900,000 or so clones, roughly 15% recorded once. Sequencing was carried out using naive CD4+ T cells from blood. These receptors originate from a woman under 30 in good health. CDR3s include the opening cysteine and the closing phenylalanine or tryptophan.

J: TRBJ1-3
V: TRBV18
CDR3: CASSSLVGVSGNTIYF

J: TRBJ2-7
V: TRBV28
CDR3: CASFAGQTDEQYF

J: TRBJ2-7
V: TRBV7-2
CDR3: CASSMDRGTYEQYF

J: TRBJ2-7
V: TRBV6-6
CDR3: CASSYSAGPPYEQYF

J: TRBJ2-3
V: TRBV4-3
CDR3: CASSPGGTSGTDTQYF

J: TRBJ1-2
V: TRBV5-1
CDR3: CASSTDRHYGYTF

J: TRBJ2-5
V: TRBV7-2
CDR3: CASSLARRPMRAETQYF

J: TRBJ2-1
V: TRBV11-3
CDR3: CASSLDHMAGSNEQFF

J: TRBJ2-1
V: TRBV11-3
CDR3: CASSPRPGDNEQFF

J: TRBJ1-2
V: TRBV5-4
CDR3: CASSDDRQGAYTF

J: TRBJ1-1
V: TRBV6-6
CDR3: CASPGQGASEAFF

J: TRBJ1-5
V: TRBV29-1
CDR3: CSVVSQGNQPQHF

J: TRBJ2-7
V: TRBV19
CDR3: CASSMREAYEQYF

J: TRBJ2-1
V: TRBV7-8
CDR3: CASSLAHGSGFQFF

J: TRBJ2-7
V: TRBV2
CDR3: CASTTSSGSSYEQYF

J: TRBJ1-1
V: TRBV19
CDR3: CASSMLTGRFTEAFF